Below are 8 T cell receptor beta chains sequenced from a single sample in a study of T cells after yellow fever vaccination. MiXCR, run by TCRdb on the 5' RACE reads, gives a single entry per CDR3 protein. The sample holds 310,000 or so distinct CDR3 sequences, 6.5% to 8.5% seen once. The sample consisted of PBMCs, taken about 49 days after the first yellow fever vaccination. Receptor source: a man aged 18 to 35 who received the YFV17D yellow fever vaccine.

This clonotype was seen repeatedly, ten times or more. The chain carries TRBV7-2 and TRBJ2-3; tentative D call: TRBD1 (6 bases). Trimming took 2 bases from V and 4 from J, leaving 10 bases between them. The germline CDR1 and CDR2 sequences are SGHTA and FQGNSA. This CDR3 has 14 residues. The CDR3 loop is CASSLIQGPDTQYF. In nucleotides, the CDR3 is TGTGCCAGCAGCTTAATTCAGGGGCCAGATACGCAGTATTTT.

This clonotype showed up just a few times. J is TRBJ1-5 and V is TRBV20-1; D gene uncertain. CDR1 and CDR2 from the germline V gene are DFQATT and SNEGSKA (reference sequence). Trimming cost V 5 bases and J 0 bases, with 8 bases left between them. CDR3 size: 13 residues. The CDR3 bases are TGCAGTGCTCAAGCCTTTAGCAATCAGCCCCAGCATTTT. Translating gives CSAQAFSNQPQHF.

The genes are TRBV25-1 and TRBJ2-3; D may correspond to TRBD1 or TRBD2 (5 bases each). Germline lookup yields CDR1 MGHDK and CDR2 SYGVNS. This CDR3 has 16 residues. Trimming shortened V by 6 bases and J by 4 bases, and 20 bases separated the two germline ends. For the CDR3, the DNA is TGTGCCAGCAGCGCCCCCCGGGCACTAGGGGCAGATACGCAGTATTTT. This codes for CASSAPRALGADTQYF.

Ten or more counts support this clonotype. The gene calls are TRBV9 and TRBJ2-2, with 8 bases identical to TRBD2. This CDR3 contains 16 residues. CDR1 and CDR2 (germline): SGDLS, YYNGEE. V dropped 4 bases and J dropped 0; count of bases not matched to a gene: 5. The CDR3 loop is CASSHPAGANTGELFF. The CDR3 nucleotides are TGTGCCAGCAGCCACCCAGCGGGGGCGAACACCGGGGAGCTGTTTTTT.

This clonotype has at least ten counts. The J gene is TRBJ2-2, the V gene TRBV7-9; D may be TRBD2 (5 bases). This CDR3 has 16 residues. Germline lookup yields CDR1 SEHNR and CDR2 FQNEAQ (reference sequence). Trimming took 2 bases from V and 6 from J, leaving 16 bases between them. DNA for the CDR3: TGTGCCAGCAGCTTATTTGGCCTAAGAGGGTCCGGGGAGCTGTTTTTT. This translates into CASSLFGLRGSGELFF.

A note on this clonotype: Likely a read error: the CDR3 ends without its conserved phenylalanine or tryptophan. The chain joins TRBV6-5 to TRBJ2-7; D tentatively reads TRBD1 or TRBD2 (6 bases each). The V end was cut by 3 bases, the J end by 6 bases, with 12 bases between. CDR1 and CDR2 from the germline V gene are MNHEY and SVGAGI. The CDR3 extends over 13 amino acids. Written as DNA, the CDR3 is TGTGCCAGCAGTTATGTACAGGGAGGCGAGCAGTACCTC. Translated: CASSYVQGGEQYL.

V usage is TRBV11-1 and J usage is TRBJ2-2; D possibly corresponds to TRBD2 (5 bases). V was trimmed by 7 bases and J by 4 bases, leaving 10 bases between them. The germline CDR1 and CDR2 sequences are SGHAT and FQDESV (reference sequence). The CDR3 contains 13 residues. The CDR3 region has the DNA TGTGCCAGCATCGAGGGAGCCACCGGGGAGCTGTTTTTT. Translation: CASIEGATGELFF.

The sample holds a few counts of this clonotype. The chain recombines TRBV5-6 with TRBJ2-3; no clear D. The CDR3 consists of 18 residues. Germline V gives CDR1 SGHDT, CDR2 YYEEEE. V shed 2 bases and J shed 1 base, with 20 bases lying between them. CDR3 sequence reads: CASSFRAGWLLGTDTQYF. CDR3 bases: TGTGCCAGCAGCTTTCGGGCAGGATGGCTCCTAGGCACAGATACGCAGTATTTT.